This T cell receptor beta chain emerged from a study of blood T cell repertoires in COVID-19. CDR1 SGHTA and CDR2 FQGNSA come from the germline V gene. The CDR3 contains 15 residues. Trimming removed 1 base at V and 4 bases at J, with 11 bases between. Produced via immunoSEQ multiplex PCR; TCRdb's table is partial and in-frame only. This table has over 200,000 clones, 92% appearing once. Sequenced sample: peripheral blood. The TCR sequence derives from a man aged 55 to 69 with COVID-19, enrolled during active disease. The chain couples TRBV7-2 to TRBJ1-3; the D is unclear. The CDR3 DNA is TGTGCCAGCAGCTTAGTCGGGGTTACAGGAAACACCATATATTTT. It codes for CASSLVGVTGNTIYF.